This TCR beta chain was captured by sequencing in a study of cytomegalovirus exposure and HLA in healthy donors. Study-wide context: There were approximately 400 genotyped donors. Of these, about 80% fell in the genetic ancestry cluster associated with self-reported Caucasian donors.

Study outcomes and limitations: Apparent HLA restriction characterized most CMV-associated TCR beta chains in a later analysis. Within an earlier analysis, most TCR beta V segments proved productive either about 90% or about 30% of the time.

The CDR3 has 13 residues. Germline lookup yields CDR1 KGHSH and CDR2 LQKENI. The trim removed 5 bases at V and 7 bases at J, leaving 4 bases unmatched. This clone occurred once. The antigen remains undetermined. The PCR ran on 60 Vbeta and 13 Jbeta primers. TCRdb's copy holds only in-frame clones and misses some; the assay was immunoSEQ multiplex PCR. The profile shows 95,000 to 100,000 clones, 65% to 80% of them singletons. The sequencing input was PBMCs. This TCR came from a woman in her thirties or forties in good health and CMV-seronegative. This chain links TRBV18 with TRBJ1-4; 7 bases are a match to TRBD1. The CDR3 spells CASSKDRSEKLFF. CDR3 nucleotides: TGTGCCAGCTCAAAGGACAGGTCTGAAAAACTGTTTTTT.